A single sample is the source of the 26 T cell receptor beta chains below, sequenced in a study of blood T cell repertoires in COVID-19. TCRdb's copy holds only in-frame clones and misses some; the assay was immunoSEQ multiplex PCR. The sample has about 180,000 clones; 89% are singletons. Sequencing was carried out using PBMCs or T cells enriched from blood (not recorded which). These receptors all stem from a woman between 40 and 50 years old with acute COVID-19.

The CDR3 DNA follows: TGTGCCAGCACCGGACAGGGCGGCACCGGGGAGCTGTTTTTT. Its translation is CASTGQGGTGELFF. This rearrangement joins TRBV2 to TRBJ2-2; TRBD1 aligns across 8 bases. The junction had 5 bases not matched to a gene; V was cut back by 7 bases and J by 4 bases. CDR1 and CDR2 (germline): SNHLY, FYNNEI. The CDR3 runs 14 residues.

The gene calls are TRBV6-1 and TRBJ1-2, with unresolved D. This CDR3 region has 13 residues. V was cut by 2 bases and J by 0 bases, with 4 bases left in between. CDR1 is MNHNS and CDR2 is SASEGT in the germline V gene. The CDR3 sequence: CASSEWPNYGYTF. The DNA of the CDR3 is TGTGCCAGCAGTGAATGGCCTAACTATGGCTACACCTTC.

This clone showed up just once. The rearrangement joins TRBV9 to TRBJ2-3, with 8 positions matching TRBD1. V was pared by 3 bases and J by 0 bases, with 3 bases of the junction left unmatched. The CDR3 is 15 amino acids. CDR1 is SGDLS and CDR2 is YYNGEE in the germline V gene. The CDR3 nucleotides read TGTGCCAGCAGCGGCAGGGGGCCTAGCACAGATACGCAGTATTTT. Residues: CASSGRGPSTDTQYF.

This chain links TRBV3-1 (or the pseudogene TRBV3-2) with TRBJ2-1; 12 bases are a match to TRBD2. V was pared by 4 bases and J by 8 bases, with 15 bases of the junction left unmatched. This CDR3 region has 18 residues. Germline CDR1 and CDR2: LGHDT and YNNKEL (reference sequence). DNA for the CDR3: TGTGCCAGCAGCCCCACCCTAAGGCTAGCGGGAGGGCTGGATGAGCAGTTCTTC. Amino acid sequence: CASSPTLRLAGGLDEQFF.

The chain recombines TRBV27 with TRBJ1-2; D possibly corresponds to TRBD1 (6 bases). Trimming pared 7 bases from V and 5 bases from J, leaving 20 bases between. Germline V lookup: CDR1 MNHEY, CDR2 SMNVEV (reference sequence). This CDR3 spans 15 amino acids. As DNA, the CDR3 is TGTGCCAGCAAGCTGGGGGCAGGGGTAGGGTATGGCTACACCTTC. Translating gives CASKLGAGVGYGYTF.

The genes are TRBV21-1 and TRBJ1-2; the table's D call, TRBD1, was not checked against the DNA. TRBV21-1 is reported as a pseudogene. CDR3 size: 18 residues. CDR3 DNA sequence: TGTGCCAGCCCAGGGGTCAGGGGGCTAGGGATAACTAACTATGGCTACACCTTC. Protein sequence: CASPGVRGLGITNYGYTF.

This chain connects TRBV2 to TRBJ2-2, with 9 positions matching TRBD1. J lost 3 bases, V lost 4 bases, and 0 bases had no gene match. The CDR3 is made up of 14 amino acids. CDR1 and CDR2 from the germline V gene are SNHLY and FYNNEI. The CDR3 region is CASSGQGDTGELFF. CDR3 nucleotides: TGTGCCAGCAGTGGACAGGGGGACACCGGGGAGCTGTTTTTT.

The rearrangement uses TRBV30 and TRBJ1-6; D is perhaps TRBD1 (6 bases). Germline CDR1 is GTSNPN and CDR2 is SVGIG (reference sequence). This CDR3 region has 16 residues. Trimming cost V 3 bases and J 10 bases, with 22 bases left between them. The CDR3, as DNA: TGTGCCTGGAGGATATATTCGAGGCAGGGGAGATCACCCCTCCACTTT. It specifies CAWRIYSRQGRSPLHF.

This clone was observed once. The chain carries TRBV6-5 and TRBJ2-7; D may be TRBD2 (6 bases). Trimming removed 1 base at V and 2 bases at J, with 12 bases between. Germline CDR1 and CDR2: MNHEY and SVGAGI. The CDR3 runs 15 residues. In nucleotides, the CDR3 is TGTGCCAGCAGTTACTTGGAGGGGCCCCCCTACGAGCAGTACTTC. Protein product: CASSYLEGPPYEQYF.

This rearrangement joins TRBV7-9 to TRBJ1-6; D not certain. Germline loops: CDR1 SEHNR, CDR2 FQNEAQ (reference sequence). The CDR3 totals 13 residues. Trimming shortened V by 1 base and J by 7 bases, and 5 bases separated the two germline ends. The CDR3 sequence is CASSLDRNSPLHF. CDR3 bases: TGTGCCAGCAGCTTAGACCGGAATTCACCCCTCCACTTT.

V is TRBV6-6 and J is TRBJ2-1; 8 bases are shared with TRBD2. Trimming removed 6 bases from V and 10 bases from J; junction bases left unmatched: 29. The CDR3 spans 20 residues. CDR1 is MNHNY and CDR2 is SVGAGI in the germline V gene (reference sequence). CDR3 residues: CASSQRVQFRVGGDVREQFF. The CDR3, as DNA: TGTGCCAGCAGCCAACGGGTCCAATTCAGGGTCGGGGGGGATGTCCGGGAGCAGTTCTTC.

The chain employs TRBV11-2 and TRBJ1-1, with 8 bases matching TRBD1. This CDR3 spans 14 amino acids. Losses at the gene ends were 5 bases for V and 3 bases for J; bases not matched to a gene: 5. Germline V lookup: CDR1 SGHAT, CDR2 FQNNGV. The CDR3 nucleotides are TGTGCCAGCAGCCCTTCGACAGGGGACACTGAAGCTTTCTTT. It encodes CASSPSTGDTEAFF.

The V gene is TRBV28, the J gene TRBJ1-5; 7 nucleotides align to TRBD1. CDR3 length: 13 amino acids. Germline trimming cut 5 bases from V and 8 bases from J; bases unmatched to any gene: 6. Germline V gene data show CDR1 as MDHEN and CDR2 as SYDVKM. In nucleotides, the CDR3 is TGTGCCAGCAGTATGACAGGGAACGAGCCCCAGCATTTT. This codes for CASSMTGNEPQHF.

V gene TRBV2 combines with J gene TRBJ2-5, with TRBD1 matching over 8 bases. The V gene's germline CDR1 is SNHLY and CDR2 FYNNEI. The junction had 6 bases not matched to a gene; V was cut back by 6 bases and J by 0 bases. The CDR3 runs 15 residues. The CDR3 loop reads CASRGQVGYQETQYF. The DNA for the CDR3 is TGTGCCAGCAGGGGACAGGTGGGGTACCAAGAGACCCAGTACTTC.

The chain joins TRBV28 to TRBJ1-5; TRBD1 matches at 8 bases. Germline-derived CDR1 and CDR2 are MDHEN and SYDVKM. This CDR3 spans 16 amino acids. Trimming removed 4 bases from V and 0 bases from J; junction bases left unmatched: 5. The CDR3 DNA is TGTGCCAGCAGTTCCATCGACAGGGGTAGCAATCAGCCCCAGCATTTT. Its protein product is CASSSIDRGSNQPQHF.

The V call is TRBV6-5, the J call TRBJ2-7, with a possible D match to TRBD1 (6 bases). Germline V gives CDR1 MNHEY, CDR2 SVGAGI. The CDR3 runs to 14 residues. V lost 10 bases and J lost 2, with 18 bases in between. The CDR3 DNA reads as TGTGCCATCCGACCACCCGGGACACCCTACGAGCAGTACTTC. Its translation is CAIRPPGTPYEQYF.

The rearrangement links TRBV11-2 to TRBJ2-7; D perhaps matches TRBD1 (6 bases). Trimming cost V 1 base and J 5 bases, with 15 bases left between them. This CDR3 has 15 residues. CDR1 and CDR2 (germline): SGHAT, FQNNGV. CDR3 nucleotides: TGTGCCAGCAGCTTAGTGTTCTTGGACAGCCACGAGCAGTACTTC. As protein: CASSLVFLDSHEQYF.

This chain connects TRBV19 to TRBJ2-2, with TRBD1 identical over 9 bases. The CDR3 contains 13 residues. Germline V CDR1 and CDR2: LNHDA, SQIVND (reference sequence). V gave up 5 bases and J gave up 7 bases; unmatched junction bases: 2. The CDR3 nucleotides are TGTGCCAGTAGTGGGACAGGGAACGGGGAGCTGTTTTTT. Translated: CASSGTGNGELFF.

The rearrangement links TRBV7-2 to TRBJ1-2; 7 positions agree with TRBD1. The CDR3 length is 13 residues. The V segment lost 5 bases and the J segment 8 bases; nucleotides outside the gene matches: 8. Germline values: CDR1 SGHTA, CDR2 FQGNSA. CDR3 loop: CASSQGQRAGYTF. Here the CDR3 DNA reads TGTGCCAGCAGCCAGGGACAGAGGGCAGGCTACACCTTC.

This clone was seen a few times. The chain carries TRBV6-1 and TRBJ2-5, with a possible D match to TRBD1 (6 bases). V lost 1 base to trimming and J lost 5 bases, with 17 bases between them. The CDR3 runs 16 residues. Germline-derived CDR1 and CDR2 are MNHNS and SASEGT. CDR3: CASSEEVAGARETQYF. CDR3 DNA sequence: TGTGCCAGCAGTGAAGAGGTGGCAGGGGCCAGGGAGACCCAGTACTTC.

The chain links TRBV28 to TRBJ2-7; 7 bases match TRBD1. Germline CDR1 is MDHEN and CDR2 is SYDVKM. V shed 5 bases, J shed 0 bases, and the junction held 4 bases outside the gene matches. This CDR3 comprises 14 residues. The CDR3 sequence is CASSTRDSSYEQYF. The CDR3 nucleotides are TGTGCCAGCAGTACCCGGGACAGCTCCTACGAGCAGTACTTC.

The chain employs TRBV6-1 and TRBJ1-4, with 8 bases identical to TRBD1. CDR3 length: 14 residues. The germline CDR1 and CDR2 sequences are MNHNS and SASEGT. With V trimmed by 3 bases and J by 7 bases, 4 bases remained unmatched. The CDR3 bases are TGTGCCAGCAGTGAGGACAGGGTAATTGAAAAACTGTTTTTT. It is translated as CASSEDRVIEKLFF.

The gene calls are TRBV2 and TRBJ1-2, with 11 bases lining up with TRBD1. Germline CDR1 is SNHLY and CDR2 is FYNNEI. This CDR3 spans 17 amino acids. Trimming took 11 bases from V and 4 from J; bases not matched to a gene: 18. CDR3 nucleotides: TGTGCCCGCTCCCGGGGGACAGGGGGGAAGGTTGGCTATGGCTACACCTTC. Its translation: CARSRGTGGKVGYGYTF. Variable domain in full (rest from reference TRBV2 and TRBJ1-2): EPEVTQTPSHQVTQMGQEVILRCVPISNHLYFYWYRQILGQKVEFLVSFYNNEISEKSEIFDDQFSVERPDGSNFTLKIRSTKLEDSAMYFCARSRGTGGKVGYGYTFGSGTRLTVV.

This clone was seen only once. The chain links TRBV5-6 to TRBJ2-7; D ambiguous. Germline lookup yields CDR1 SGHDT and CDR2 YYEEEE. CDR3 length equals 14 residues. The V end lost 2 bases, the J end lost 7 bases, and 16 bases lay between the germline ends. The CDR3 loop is CASSFTSTLREQYF. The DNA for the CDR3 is TGTGCCAGCAGCTTCACCTCGACCCTCAGGGAGCAGTACTTC. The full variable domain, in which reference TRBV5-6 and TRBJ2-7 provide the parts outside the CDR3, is DAGVTQSPTHLIKTRGQQVTLRCSPKSGHDTVSWYQQALGQGPQFIFQYYEEEERQRGNFPDRFSGHQFPNYSSELNVNALLLGDSALYLCASSFTSTLREQYFGPGTRLTVT.

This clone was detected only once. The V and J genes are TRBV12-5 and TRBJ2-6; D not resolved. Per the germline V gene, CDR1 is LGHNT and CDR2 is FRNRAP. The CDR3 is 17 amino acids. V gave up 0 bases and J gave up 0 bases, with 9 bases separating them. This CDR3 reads CASGLVYRSSGANVLTF. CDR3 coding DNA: TGTGCTAGTGGTTTGGTATACAGAAGCTCTGGGGCCAACGTCCTGACTTTC.

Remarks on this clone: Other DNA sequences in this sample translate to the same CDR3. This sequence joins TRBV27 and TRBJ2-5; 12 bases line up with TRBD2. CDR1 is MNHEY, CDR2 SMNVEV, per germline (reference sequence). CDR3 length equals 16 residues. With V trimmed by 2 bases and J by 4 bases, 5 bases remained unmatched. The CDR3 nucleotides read TGTGCCAGCAGTTTACTAGCGGGAGGGCCGGGAGAGACCCAGTACTTC. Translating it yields CASSLLAGGPGETQYF.